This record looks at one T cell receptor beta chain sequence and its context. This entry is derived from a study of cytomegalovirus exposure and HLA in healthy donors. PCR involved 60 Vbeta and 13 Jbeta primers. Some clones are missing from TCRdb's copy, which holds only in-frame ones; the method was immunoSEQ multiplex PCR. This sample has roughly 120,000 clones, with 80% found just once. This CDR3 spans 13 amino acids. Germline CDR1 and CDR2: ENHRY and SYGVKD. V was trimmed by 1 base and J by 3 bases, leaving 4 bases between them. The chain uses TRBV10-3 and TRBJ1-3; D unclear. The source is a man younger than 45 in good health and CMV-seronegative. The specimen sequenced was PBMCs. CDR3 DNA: TGTGCCATCAGTGAGTTTTATGGAAACACCATATATTTT. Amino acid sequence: CAISEFYGNTIYF.